This TCR beta chain was sequenced during a study of identical twins. Study-level points and caveats: Excess low generation probability was seen in twin-shared out-of-frame alpha sequences. Clonotypes of the beta chain that were abundant in cord blood carried fewer insertions (memory repertoires showed none). Because invariant MAIT and iNKT cells could be present, zero-insertion analyses could be partly confounded.

Donors were all healthy Caucasians. There are a few counts of this clonotype. Its antigen is currently unknown. V lost 7 bases and J 8 bases, leaving 8 bases between the germline ends. CDR3 length: 10 residues. CDR1 and CDR2 (germline): MDHEN, SYDVKM. TCRdb processed the 5' RACE reads anew with MiXCR; each CDR3 protein has one entry. The repertoire includes about 480,000 distinct CDR3 sequences, 13% to 15% of them detected once, and about 0.52% sits in the top ten. The same data also went into a second study, on yellow fever vaccine responses in identical twins.

The TCR originated in a woman under 30 in good health. This sequence joins TRBV28 and TRBJ1-2; D remains ambiguous. Source material: CD4+ T cells sorted from blood. The CDR3 bases are TGTGCCAGCACCCAAAAAGGCTACACCTTC. Translation: CASTQKGYTF.